This T cell receptor beta chain was retrieved from a study of T cell repertoires in cytomegalovirus infection. On the study more broadly: CMV epitopes, recently identified HLA-C-restricted and well-studied HLA-B-restricted, were used. CMV infection together with matching HLA type was indicated by public TCR beta signatures.

V lost 3 bases and J lost 3; bases outside the gene matches: 3. Looked up from germline, CDR1 is DFQATT and CDR2 is SNEGSKA (reference sequence). The CDR3 loop spans 13 amino acids. Overall study findings and caveats: People with CMV and the relevant HLA were identified by cumulative public TCR beta family frequency. Clonotypes of TCR beta that were HLA-C-restricted and CMV-specific dominated the ex vivo response.

As concerns this clonotype: Its antigen remains unidentified.

MiXCR, applied by TCRdb to the reads, yields one record per CDR3 protein. This table has 50,000 or so distinct CDR3 sequences, around 21% appearing once. The sequence was collected from a human donor in good health (CMV status not recorded). Some clones in this sample may be carry-over from other donors' samples. The chain is built from TRBV20-1 and TRBJ2-7; 9 nucleotides align to TRBD1. The sequences come from CD8+ T cells from cultured PBMCs, collected from culture after CMV antigen stimulation. The CDR3 region is CSARDRGNYEQYF. CDR3 sequence (DNA): TGCAGTGCTAGGGACAGGGGTAACTACGAGCAGTACTTC.